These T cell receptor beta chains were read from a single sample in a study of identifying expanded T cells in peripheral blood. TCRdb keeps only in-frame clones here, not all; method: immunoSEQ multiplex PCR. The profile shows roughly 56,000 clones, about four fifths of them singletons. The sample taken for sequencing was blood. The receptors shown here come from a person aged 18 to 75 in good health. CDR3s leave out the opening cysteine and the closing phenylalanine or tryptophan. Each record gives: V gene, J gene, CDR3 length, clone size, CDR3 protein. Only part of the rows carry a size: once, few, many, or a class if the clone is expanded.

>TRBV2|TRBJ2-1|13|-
ASMLPEGNYNEQF
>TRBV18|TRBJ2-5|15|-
ASSPKGDGGPRETQY
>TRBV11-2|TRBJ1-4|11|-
ASSLSPGDEQK
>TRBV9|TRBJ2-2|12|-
ASSVKLNTGELF
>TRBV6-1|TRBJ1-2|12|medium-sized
ASSESQQLGGYT
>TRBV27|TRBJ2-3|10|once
ASSRHTDTQY
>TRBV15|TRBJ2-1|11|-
ATSRDYDNEQF
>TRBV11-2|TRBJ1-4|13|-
ASSPRGDFNEKLF
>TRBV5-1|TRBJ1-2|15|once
ASSPGTGRGPGYGYT
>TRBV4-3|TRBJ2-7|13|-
ASSQAIGRGLEQY
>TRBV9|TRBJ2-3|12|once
ASSVGRFTDTQY
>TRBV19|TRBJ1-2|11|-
ASTPDRTYGYT
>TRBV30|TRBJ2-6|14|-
AWRPGLGAGANVLT
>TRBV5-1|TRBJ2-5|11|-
ASSLRGRETQY
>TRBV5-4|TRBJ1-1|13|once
ASSPVQTVNTEAF
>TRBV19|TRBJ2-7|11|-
ASSAQGSHEQY
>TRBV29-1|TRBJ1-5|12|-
SVGPLSGNQPQH
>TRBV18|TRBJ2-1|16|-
ASSPAGIITGAYNEQF
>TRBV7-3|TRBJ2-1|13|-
ASSHRQGIWDEQF
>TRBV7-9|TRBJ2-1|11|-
ASSFVRSDEQF
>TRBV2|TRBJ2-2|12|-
ASRDRTNTGELF
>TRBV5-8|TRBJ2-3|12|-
ASSPEWEQDTQY
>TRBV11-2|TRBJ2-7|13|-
ASSRTGTGVFEQY
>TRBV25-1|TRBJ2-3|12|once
ASSDTGGSDTQY
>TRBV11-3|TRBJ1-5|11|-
ASSRDSNQPQH
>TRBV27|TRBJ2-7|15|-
ASSSSLGVRSSYEQY
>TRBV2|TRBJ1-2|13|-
ASIPGDRGLFGYT
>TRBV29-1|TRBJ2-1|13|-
SVTHRGGSYNEQF
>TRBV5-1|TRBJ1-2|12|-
ASSLLGGEKGYT
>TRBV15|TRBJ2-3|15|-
ATSRDGASGRPDTQY
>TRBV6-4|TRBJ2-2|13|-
ASSETAGGPEELF
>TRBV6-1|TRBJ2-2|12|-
ASCGQAGTGELF
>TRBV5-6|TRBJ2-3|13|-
ASSLAGEFTDTQY
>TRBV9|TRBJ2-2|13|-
ASSAADLPTGELF
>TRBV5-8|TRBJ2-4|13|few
ASSLYAGSKNIQY
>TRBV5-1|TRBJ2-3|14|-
ASSLALAGGTPPQY
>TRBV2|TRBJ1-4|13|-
ASNLRGAWYEKLF